The 21 T cell receptor beta chains below were found in one sample sequenced in a study of early T cells in non-severe SARS-CoV-2 infection. TCRdb reprocessed the 5' RACE reads via MiXCR and lists one record per CDR3 protein. The table includes around 80,000 distinct CDR3 sequences, roughly an eighth detected once. The sample was whole blood. Receptor source: an adult who was a healthcare worker with PCR-confirmed SARS-CoV-2 infection or an uninfected control (not recorded which).

The chain couples TRBV18 to TRBJ2-1, with D possibly TRBD2 on 5 matching bases. Germline V gene lookup returns CDR1 KGHSH and CDR2 LQKENI. The CDR3 totals 16 residues. The V end lost 0 bases, the J end lost 7 bases, and 16 bases lay between the germline ends. The CDR3 loop is CASSPPALAGGNEQFF. CDR3 coding DNA: TGTGCCAGCTCACCACCCGCCCTAGCCGGCGGGAATGAGCAGTTCTTC.

This clonotype was seen many times. V usage is TRBV12-3 or TRBV12-4 and J usage is TRBJ1-3; D unclear. The CDR3 length is 14 residues. With 4 bases removed from V and 1 base from J, the gap between germline ends came to 8 bases. The CDR3 DNA follows: TGTGCCAGCAGTTCCCGGCTATCTGGAAACACCATATATTTT. It codes for CASSSRLSGNTIYF.

This clonotype was observed at least ten times. This chain uses TRBV29-1 with TRBJ2-7, with D unresolved. This CDR3 has 13 amino acids. Germline V CDR1 and CDR2: SQVTM, ANQGSEA. The V and J ends lost 5 bases and 4 bases respectively, with 15 bases between them. The CDR3 region is CSVTPLGRYEQYF. CDR3 nucleotides: TGCAGCGTTACCCCCTTAGGGCGATACGAGCAGTACTTC.

The V call is TRBV15, the J call TRBJ2-3, with 14 bases aligning to TRBD2. Looked up from germline, CDR1 is LNHNV and CDR2 is YYDKDF (reference sequence). Trimming removed 7 bases from V and 10 bases from J; junction bases left unmatched: 7. The CDR3 is made up of 14 amino acids. The CDR3 coding sequence is TGTGCCACCACGACGACTAGCGGGAGGGCCGCGCAGTATTTT. This codes for CATTTTSGRAAQYF.

V usage is TRBV9 and J usage is TRBJ1-4; D uncertain. CDR1 and CDR2 from the germline V gene are SGDLS and YYNGEE. This CDR3 spans 13 amino acids. V lost 4 bases and J lost 1, with 5 bases in between. CDR3 amino acids: CASSPRTNEKLFF. The CDR3 DNA reads as TGTGCCAGCAGCCCGAGAACTAATGAAAAACTGTTTTTT.

This clonotype occurred a few times. The rearrangement joins TRBV7-9 to TRBJ1-6, with D unclear. Germline V lookup: CDR1 SEHNR, CDR2 FQNEAQ (reference sequence). The V gene lost 0 bases and the J gene lost 10 bases, with 16 bases spanning the gap. This CDR3 region has 16 residues. The CDR3 DNA reads TGTGCCAGCAGCTTAGCGCGGGGAATACGGAGATCACCCCTCCACTTT. Encoded protein: CASSLARGIRRSPLHF.

This clonotype showed up just a few times. CDR3 sequence (DNA): TGTGCCACTAGTTACCAGGGCACTAACTATGGCTACACCTTC. It is translated as CATSYQGTNYGYTF. The chain joins TRBV28 to TRBJ1-2; TRBD1 might be the D (5 bases). Germline V gene data show CDR1 as MDHEN and CDR2 as SYDVKM. This CDR3 spans 14 amino acids. Trimming left V 10 bases short and J 0 bases short, with 15 bases between.

The chain recombines TRBV2 with TRBJ1-1, with D perhaps matching TRBD1 (6 bases). CDR1 is SNHLY, CDR2 FYNNEI, per germline. The CDR3 has 15 amino acids. V shed 0 bases and J shed 5 bases, with 13 bases lying between them. The CDR3 is CASSEAGGGGTEAFF. In DNA, the CDR3 is TGTGCCAGCAGTGAAGCTGGGGGGGGCGGAACTGAAGCTTTCTTT.

This clonotype was seen a handful of times. CDR3 in DNA: TGTGCTAGTGGTTTGGGGACCGTTCAGTACTTC. Translation: CASGLGTVQYF. The J gene is TRBJ2-4, the V gene TRBV12-5; D unresolved. Germline values: CDR1 LGHNT, CDR2 FRNRAP. This CDR3 has 11 residues. V lost 1 base to trimming and J lost 11 bases, with 6 bases between them.

The CDR3 loop is CASSSRSLPYEQYF. CDR3 DNA: TGTGCCAGCAGCTCCCGGTCGCTCCCCTACGAGCAGTACTTC. This chain connects TRBV9 to TRBJ2-7; D not resolved. The V gene's germline CDR1 is SGDLS and CDR2 YYNGEE. The ends were cut back, 4 bases at V and 2 bases at J, with 13 bases in the middle. This CDR3 region has 14 residues.

V usage is TRBV12-3 or TRBV12-4 and J usage is TRBJ1-2, with 10 positions matching TRBD1. The CDR3 is 15 residues long. Trimming took 5 bases from V and 6 from J; bases not matched to a gene: 9. CDR3 region: CASSAAGTGAHGYTF. For the CDR3, the DNA is TGTGCCAGCAGTGCTGCCGGGACAGGGGCCCATGGCTACACCTTC.

This chain links TRBV7-9 with TRBJ1-5; D may be TRBD1 (5 bases). Germline lookup yields CDR1 SEHNR and CDR2 FQNEAQ (reference sequence). The CDR3 is made up of 15 amino acids. Trimming took off 5 bases at V and 2 bases at J, with 13 bases between the two ends. The CDR3 reads CASSRTTAGNQPQHF. The CDR3 bases are TGTGCCAGCAGCCGTACGACAGCGGGCAATCAGCCCCAGCATTTT.

This chain connects TRBV12-3 or TRBV12-4 to TRBJ2-7; D is perhaps TRBD2 (6 bases). The CDR3 has 15 residues. Trimming took 5 bases from V and 4 from J, leaving 18 bases between them. CDR3 sequence (DNA): TGTGCCAGCAGTCAAGGCGGGACGATCTCGTACGAGCAGTACTTC. Translated: CASSQGGTISYEQYF.

This clonotype was picked up a small number of times. CDR3 nucleotide sequence: TGTGCCAGTAGTATAGATCAACTAGCGCGGGAGCTGTTTTTT. Translating gives CASSIDQLARELFF. The chain uses TRBV19 and TRBJ2-2; 7 bases fit TRBD2. The CDR3 consists of 14 residues. In germline, CDR1 is LNHDA, CDR2 SQIVND (reference sequence). V dropped 0 bases and J dropped 9; count of bases not matched to a gene: 4.

J is TRBJ2-3 and V is TRBV6-5, with no clear D. The V gene lost 0 bases and the J gene lost 1 base, with 5 bases spanning the gap. Germline V CDR1 and CDR2: MNHEY, SVGAGI. The CDR3 has 14 amino acids. The CDR3 DNA reads as TGTGCCAGCAGTTACTCGGATGGCACAGATACGCAGTATTTT. Protein product: CASSYSDGTDTQYF.

This clonotype was counted between two and nine times. The chain employs TRBV5-1 and TRBJ2-7; a weak D match, TRBD2 (6 bases). V lost 0 bases and J 5 bases, leaving 18 bases between the germline ends. This CDR3 has 16 amino acids. Germline-derived CDR1 and CDR2 are SGHRS and YFSETQ. In nucleotides, the CDR3 is TGCGCCAGCAGCTTGGATCTTGCGGCTAGCGCCAACGAGCAGTACTTC. It codes for CASSLDLAASANEQYF.

Details on this clonotype: Germline and junction disagree at one end, which may indicate a read error. The chain combines TRBV6-1 with TRBJ2-5, with D maybe TRBD2 (5 bases). The CDR3 is 13 amino acids. Germline values: CDR1 MNHNS, CDR2 SASEGT. CDR3 amino acids: CATTPPGTEAQYF. CDR3 sequence (DNA): TGTGCCACCACCCCCCCGGGAACAGAGGCCCAGTACTTC.

This clonotype appeared a few times. The CDR3 is CASSSRTSGGTYEQYF. Here the CDR3 DNA reads TGTGCCAGCAGCTCCCGGACTAGCGGGGGAACCTACGAGCAGTACTTC. V usage is TRBV7-8 and J usage is TRBJ2-7, with TRBD2 identical over 13 bases. The V gene's germline CDR1 is SGHVS and CDR2 FQNEAQ. V lost 4 bases to trimming and J lost 2 bases; unmatched junction nucleotides: 5. This CDR3 has 16 amino acids.

This clonotype was detected many times. V gene TRBV2 combines with J gene TRBJ1-3, with no clear D. V was pared by 6 bases and J by 8 bases, with 14 bases between. The CDR3 contains 13 residues. CDR1 is SNHLY and CDR2 is FYNNEI in the germline V gene. The CDR3 spells CASSRAFQDTIYF. The DNA for the CDR3 is TGTGCCAGCAGCAGAGCCTTCCAGGACACCATATATTTT.

This clonotype has ten or more counts. V usage is TRBV5-6 and J usage is TRBJ1-4; 9 nucleotides align to TRBD1. This CDR3 contains 15 residues. The germline gives CDR1 SGHDT, CDR2 YYEEEE. V trimming: 4 bases; J trimming: 7 bases; junction bases outside the gene matches: 8. This CDR3 reads CASSVVTGGREKLFF. The CDR3 DNA is TGTGCCAGCAGCGTTGTGACAGGGGGACGTGAAAAACTGTTTTTT. The complete variable domain, with remaining parts taken from reference TRBV5-6 and TRBJ1-4, reads DAGVTQSPTHLIKTRGQQVTLRCSPKSGHDTVSWYQQALGQGPQFIFQYYEEEERQRGNFPDRFSGHQFPNYSSELNVNALLLGDSALYLCASSVVTGGREKLFFGSGTQLSVL.

This clonotype was seen repeatedly, ten times or more. The CDR3 nucleotides are TGCAGTGCTAGAAGTGGGATCTCTGGAAACACCATATATTTT. Amino acids: CSARSGISGNTIYF. The gene calls are TRBV20-1 and TRBJ1-3; D remains ambiguous. The CDR3 consists of 14 residues. The germline gives CDR1 DFQATT, CDR2 SNEGSKA (reference sequence). V lost 2 bases and J lost 0, with 8 bases in between.